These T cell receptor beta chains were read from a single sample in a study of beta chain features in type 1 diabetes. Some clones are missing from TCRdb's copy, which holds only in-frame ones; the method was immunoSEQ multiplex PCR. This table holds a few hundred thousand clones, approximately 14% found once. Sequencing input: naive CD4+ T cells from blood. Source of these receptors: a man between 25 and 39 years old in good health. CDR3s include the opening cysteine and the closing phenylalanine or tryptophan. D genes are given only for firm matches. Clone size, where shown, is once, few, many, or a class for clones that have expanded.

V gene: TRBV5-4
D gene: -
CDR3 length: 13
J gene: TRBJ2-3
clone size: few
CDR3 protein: CASRRGGTDTQYF
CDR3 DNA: TGTGCCAGCAGAAGGGGTGGAACAGATACGCAGTATTTT

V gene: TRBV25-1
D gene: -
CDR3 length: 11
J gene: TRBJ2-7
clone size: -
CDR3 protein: CASSDSYEQYF
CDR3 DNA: TGTGCCAGCAGTGATAGCTACGAGCAGTACTTC

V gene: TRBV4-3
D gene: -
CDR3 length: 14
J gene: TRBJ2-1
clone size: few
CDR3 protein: CASSQEQFVGEQFF
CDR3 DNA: TGCGCCAGCAGCCAAGAACAGTTTGTAGGTGAGCAGTTCTTC

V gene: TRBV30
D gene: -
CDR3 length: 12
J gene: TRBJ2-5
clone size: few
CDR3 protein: CAGAAVWETQYF
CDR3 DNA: TGTGCCGGGGCCGCGGTGTGGGAGACCCAGTACTTC

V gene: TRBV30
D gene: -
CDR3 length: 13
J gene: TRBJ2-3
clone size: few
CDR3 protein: CAWSAPGRDTQYF
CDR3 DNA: TGTGCCTGGAGTGCCCCTGGCAGGGATACGCAGTATTTT

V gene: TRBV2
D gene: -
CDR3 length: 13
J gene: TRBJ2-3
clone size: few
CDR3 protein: CASKDPGSDTQYF
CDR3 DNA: TGTGCCAGCAAAGACCCCGGATCAGATACGCAGTATTTT

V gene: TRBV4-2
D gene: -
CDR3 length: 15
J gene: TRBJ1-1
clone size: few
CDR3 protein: CASSQDRGHFVEAFF
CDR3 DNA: TGTGCCAGCAGCCAAGACCGCGGACATTTCGTGGAAGCTTTCTTT

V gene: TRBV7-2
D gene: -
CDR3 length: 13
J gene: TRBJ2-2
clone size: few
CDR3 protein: CASSRDSAGELFF
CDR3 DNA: TGTGCCAGCAGCAGAGACAGCGCCGGGGAGCTGTTTTTT

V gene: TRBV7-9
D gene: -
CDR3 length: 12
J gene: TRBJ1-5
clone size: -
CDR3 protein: CASSLQNQPQHF
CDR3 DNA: TGTGCCAGCAGCTTGCAGAATCAGCCCCAGCATTTT

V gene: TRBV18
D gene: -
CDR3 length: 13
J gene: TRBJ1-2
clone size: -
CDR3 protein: CASSPPQETGYTF
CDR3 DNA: TGTGCCAGCTCACCACCTCAGGAAACTGGCTACACCTTC

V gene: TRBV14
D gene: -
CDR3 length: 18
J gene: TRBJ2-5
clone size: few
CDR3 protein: CASSPDTVDLLGQETQYF
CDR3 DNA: TGTGCCAGCAGCCCAGATACAGTAGACCTACTAGGCCAAGAGACCCAGTACTTC

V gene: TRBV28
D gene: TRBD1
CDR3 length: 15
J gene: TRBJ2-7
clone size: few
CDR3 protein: CASSSYRGLSYEQYF
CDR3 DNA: TGTGCCAGCAGTTCCTACAGGGGTCTGTCCTACGAGCAGTACTTC

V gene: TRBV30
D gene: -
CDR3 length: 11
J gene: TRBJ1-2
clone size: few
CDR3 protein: CAWSRSRGYTF
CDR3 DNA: TGTGCCTGGAGTCGTTCGCGAGGCTACACCTTC

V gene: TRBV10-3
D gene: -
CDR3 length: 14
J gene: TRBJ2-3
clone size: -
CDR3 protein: CAITWGRATDTQYF
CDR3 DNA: TGTGCCATCACCTGGGGCAGGGCCACAGATACGCAGTATTTT

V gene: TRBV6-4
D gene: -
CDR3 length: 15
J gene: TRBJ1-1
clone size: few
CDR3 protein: CASSGKRDWGTEAFF
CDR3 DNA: TGTGCCAGCAGTGGAAAACGGGACTGGGGCACTGAAGCTTTCTTT

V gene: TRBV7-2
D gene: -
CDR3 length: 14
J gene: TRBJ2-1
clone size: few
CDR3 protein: CASSQRRVDNEQFF
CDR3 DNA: TGTGCCAGCAGCCAACGCCGGGTGGACAATGAGCAGTTCTTC

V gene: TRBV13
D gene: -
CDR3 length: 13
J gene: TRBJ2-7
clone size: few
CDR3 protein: CASSTGYVGEQYF
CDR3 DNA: TGTGCCAGCAGCACAGGGTACGTGGGCGAGCAGTACTTC

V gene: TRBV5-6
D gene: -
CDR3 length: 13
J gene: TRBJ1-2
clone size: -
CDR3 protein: CASITSPGNGYTF
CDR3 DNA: TGTGCCAGCATCACCTCCCCAGGCAATGGCTACACCTTC

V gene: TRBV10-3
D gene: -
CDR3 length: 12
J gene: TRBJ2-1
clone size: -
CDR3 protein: CAISGSESEQFF
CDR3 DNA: TGTGCCATCAGTGGCTCAGAGTCTGAGCAGTTCTTC

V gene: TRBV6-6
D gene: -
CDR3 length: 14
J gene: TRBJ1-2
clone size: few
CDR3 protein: CASSQGDRSYGYTF
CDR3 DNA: TGTGCCAGCAGTCAGGGCGACAGGAGCTACGGCTACACCTTC

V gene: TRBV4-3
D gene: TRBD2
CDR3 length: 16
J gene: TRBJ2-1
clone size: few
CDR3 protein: CASSRRLAGSYNEQFF
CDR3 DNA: TGCGCCAGCAGCCGAAGACTAGCGGGCTCCTACAATGAGCAGTTCTTC

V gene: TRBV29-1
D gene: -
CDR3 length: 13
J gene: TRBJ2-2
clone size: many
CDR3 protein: CSVVLVGTGELFF
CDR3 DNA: TGCAGCGTTGTACTAGTTGGCACCGGGGAGCTGTTTTTT

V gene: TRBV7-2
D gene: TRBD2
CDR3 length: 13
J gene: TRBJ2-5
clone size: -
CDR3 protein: CASSELAEETQYF
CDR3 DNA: TGTGCCAGCAGCGAGCTAGCGGAAGAGACCCAGTACTTC

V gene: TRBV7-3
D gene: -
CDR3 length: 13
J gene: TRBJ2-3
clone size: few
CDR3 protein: CASSFGQRDTQYF
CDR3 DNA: TGTGCCAGCAGCTTCGGACAGCGAGATACGCAGTATTTT

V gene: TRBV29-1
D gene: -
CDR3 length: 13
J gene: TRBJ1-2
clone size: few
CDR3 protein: CSVGDSVNYGYTF
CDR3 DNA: TGCAGCGTTGGAGACAGTGTTAACTATGGCTACACCTTC

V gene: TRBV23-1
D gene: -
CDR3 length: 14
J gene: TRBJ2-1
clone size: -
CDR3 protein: CASSQTGARNEQFF
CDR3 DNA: TGCGCCAGCAGTCAAACGGGTGCGCGCAATGAGCAGTTCTTC

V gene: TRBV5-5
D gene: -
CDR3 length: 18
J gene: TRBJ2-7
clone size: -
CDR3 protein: CASSLAVMGPGASYEQYF
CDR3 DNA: TGTGCCAGCAGCTTGGCCGTTATGGGGCCAGGGGCCTCCTACGAGCAGTACTTC

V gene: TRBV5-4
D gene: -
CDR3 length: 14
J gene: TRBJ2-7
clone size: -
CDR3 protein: CASTPQPTVGEQYF
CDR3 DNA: TGTGCCAGCACCCCTCAGCCCACGGTGGGCGAGCAGTACTTC

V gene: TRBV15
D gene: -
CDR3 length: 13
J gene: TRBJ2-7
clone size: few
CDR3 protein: CATSRDYTYEQYF
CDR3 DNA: TGTGCCACCAGCAGAGACTATACGTACGAGCAGTACTTC

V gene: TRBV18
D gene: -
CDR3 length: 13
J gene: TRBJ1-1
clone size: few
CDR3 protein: CASSRQEGTEAFF
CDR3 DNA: TGTGCCAGCTCACGCCAGGAGGGCACTGAAGCTTTCTTT

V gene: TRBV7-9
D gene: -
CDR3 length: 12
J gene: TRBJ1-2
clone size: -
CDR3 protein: CASSLPAYGYTF
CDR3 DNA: TGTGCCAGCAGCTTACCGGCCTATGGCTACACCTTC

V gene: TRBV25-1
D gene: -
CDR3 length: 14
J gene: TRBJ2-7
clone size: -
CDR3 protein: CAKLSGGQSYEQYF
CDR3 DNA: TGTGCCAAGTTAAGTGGGGGCCAGTCCTACGAGCAGTACTTC

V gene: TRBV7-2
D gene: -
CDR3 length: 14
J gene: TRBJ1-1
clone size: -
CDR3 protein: CASSLAGKGTEAFF
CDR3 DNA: TGTGCCAGCAGCTTAGCGGGGAAGGGCACTGAAGCTTTCTTT

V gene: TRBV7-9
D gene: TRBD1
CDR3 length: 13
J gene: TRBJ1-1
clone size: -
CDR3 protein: CASSLRRDSEAFF
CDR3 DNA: TGTGCCAGCAGCTTAAGGCGGGACAGTGAAGCTTTCTTT

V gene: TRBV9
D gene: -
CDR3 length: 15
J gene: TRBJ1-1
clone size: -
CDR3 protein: CASSVAATENTEAFF
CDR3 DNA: TGTGCCAGCAGCGTAGCGGCAACAGAGAACACTGAAGCTTTCTTT

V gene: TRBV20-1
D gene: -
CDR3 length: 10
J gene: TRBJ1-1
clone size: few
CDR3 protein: CSARETSAFF
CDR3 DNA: TGCAGTGCTAGAGAAACGAGTGCTTTCTTT